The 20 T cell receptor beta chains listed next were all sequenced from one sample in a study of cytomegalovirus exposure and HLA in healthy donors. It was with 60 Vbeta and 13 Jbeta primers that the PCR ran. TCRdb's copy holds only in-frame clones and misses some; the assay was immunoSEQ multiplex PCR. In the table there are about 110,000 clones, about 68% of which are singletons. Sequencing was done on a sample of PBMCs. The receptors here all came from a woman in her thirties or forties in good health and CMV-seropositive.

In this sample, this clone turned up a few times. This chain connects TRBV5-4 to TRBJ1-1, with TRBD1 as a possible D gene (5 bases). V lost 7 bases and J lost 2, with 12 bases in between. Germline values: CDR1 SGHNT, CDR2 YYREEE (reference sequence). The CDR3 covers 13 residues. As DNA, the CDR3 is TGTGCCAGCGGGGAGGGGCTAAACACTGAAGCTTTCTTT. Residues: CASGEGLNTEAFF.

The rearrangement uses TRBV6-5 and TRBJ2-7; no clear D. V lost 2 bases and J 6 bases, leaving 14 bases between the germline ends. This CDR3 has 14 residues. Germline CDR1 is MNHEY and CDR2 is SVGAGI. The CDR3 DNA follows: TGTGCCAGCAGTTACGAGCCGGTTCCAGGCGAGCAGTACTTC. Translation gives CASSYEPVPGEQYF.

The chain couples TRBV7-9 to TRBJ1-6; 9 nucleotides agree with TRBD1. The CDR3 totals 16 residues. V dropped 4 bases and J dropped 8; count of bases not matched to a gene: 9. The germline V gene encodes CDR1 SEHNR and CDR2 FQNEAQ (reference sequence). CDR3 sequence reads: CASSSLPGQGYSPLHF. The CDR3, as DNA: TGTGCCAGCAGCTCCCTACCGGGACAGGGATATTCACCCCTCCACTTT. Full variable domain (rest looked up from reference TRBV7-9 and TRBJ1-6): DTGVSQNPRHKITKRGQNVTFRCDPISEHNRLYWYRQTLGQGPEFLTYFQNEAQLEKSRLLSDRFSAERPKGSFSTLEIQRTEQGDSAMYLCASSSLPGQGYSPLHFGNGTRLTVT.

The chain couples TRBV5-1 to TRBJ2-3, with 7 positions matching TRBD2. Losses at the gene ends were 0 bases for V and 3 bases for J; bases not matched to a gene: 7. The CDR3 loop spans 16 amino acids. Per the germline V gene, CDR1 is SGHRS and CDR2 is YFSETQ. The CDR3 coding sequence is TGCGCCAGCAGCTTGGTCGCGGGAGTTCAGACAGATACGCAGTATTTT. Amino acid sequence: CASSLVAGVQTDTQYF.

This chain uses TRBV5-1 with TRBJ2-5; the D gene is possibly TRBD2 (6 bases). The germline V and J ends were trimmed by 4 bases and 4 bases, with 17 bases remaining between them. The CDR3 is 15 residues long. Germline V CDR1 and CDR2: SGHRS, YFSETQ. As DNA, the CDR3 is TGCGCCAGCAGCGGAATGCCCGGGACTCTAGAGACCCAGTACTTC. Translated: CASSGMPGTLETQYF.

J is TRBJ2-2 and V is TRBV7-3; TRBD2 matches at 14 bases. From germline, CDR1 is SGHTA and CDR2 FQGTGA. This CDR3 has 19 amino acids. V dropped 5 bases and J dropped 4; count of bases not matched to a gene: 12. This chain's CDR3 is CASSAPPGLAGVGTGELFF. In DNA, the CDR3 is TGTGCCAGCAGCGCCCCACCGGGACTAGCGGGAGTGGGCACCGGGGAGCTGTTTTTT.

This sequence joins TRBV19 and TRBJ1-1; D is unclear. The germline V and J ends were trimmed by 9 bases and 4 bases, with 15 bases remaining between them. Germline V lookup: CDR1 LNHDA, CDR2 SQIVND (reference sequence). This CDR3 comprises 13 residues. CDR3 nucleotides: TGTGCCAGCTTCTCCCGGGCGGGCACTGAAGCTTTCTTT. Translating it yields CASFSRAGTEAFF.

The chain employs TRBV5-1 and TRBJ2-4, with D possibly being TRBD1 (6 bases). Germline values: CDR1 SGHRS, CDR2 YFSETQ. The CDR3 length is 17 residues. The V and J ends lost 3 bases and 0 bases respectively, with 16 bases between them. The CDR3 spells CASSSQPGALAKNIQYF. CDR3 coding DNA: TGCGCCAGCAGCTCACAACCAGGGGCCCTAGCCAAAAACATTCAGTACTTC.

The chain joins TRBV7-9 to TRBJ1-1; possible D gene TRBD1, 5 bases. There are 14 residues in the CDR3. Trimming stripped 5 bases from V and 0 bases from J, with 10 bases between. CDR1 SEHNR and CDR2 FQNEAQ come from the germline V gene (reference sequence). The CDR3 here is CASSRGGMNTEAFF. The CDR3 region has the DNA TGTGCCAGCAGCCGGGGGGGGATGAACACTGAAGCTTTCTTT.

The CDR3 loop is CASSEGSYNEQFF. Here the CDR3 DNA reads TGCGCCAGCAGCGAGGGCTCCTACAATGAGCAGTTCTTC. The V gene is TRBV5-1, the J gene TRBJ2-1, with a possible D match to TRBD2 (5 bases). This CDR3 spans 13 amino acids. CDR1 is SGHRS and CDR2 is YFSETQ in the germline V gene. V lost 4 bases to trimming and J lost 0 bases, with 5 bases between them. Drawing the rest from reference TRBV5-1 and TRBJ2-1, the complete variable domain is KAGVTQTPRYLIKTRGQQVTLSCSPISGHRSVSWYQQTPGQGLQFLFEYFSETQRNKGNFPGRFSGRQFSNSRSEMNVSTLELGDSALYLCASSEGSYNEQFFGPGTRLTVL.

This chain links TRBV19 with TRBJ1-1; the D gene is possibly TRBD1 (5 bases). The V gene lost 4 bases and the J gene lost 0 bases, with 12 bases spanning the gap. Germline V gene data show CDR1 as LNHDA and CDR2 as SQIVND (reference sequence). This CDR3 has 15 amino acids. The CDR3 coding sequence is TGTGCCAGTAGTACCCCGCGGGGCATGAACACTGAAGCTTTCTTT. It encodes CASSTPRGMNTEAFF.

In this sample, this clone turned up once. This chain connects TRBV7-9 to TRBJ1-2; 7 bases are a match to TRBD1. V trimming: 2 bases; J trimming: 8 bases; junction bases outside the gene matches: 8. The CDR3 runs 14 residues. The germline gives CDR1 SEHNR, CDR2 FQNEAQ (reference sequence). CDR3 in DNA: TGTGCCAGCAGCTTAATCCTTACAGGGGTAGGCTACACCTTC. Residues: CASSLILTGVGYTF.

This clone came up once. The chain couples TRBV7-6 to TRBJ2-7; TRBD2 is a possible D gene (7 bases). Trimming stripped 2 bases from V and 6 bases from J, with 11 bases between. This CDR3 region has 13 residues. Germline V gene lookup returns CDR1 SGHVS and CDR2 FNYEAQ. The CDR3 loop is CASSLKGGIEQYF. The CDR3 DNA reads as TGTGCCAGCAGCTTAAAGGGGGGGATCGAGCAGTACTTC.

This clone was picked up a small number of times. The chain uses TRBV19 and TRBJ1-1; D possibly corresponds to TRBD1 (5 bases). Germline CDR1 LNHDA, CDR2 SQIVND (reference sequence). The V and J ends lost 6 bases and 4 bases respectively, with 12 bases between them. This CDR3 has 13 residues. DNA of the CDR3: TGTGCCAGTAGAGCCAGGGTAGGCACTGAAGCTTTCTTT. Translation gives CASRARVGTEAFF.

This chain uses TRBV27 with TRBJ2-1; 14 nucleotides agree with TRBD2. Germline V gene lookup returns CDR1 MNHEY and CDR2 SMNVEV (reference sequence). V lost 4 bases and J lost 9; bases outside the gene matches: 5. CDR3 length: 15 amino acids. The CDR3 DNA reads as TGTGCCAGCAGTTCGACTAGCGGGGGGGCTGGTGAGCAGTTCTTC. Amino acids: CASSSTSGGAGEQFF.

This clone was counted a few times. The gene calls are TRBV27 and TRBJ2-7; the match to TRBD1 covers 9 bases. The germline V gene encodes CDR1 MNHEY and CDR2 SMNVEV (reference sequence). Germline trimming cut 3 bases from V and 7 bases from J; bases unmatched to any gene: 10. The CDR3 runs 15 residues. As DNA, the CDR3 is TGTGCCAGCAGTTTTGGAGGGACAGGGTTGAGAGAGCAGTACTTC. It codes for CASSFGGTGLREQYF.

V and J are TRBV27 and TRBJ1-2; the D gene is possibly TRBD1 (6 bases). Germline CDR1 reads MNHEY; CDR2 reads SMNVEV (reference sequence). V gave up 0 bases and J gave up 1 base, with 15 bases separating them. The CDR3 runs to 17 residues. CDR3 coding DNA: TGTGCCAGCAGTTTATCGGGAACAGGGAATGGTAACTATGGCTACACCTTC. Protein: CASSLSGTGNGNYGYTF.

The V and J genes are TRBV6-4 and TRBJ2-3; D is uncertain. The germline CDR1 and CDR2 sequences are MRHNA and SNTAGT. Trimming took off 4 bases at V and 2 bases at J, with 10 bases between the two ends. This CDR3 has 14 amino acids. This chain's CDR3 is CASSVGRLTDTQYF. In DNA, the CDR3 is TGTGCCAGCAGTGTGGGCAGGCTCACAGATACGCAGTATTTT.

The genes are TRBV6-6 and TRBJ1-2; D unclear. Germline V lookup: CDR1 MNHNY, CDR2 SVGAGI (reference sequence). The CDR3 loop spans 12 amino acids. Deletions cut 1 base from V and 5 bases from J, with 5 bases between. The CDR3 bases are TGTGCCAGCAGTTACTACGGGTATGGCTACACCTTC. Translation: CASSYYGYGYTF.

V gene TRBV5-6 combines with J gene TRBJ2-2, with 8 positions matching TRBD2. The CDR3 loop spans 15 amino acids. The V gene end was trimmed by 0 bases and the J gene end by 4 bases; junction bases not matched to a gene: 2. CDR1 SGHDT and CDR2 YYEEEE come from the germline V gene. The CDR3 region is CASSLAAGVTGELFF. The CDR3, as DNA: TGTGCCAGCAGCTTGGCAGCGGGAGTCACCGGGGAGCTGTTTTTT.